This T cell receptor beta chain was sequenced in a study of OX40 agonist ivuxolimab in advanced cancers. The study in broad terms: Ivuxolimab was an agonistic, fully human IgG2 monoclonal antibody directed against OX40 (CD134), a costimulatory receptor. Intravenous ivuxolimab was administered to patients every 2 weeks at six dose levels: 0.01, 0.1, 0.3, 1.5, 3 and 10 mg/kg. Of the 50 to 55 dose-escalation patients, hepatocellular carcinoma was present in around 20, melanoma in some 15, renal cell carcinoma in 9 and head and neck cancer in 9. In the dose-escalation cohort, around four fifths of patients were male, and the mean age was around 60 years with a range of roughly 23 to 79. Patients were allowed to have had prior anti-PD-1, anti-PD-L1 or anti-CTLA-4 therapy, and 30% to 40% of the dose-escalation patients had previously received checkpoint inhibitors. Partial responses were achieved by three dose-escalation patients, of whom one had hepatocellular carcinoma and two had cutaneous melanoma. Peripheral TCRbeta sequencing was intended to test whether TCR sequence diversity was altered and clonal T-cell expansion was caused by ivuxolimab. The paper reports the monotherapy dose-escalation portion (N of about 50 patients) of the phase I ivuxolimab trial. Paper-wide results and their limitations: After ivuxolimab, expanded clones were on average more numerous among CD8+ T cells than among CD4+ T cells. Low levels of normalized T-cell clonal expansion were also shown by some nonresponding patients. Clonal expansion of both CD4+ and CD8+ blood T cells was observed from baseline to week 6 at doses 0.1 to 3.0 mg/kg. Antigen specificity was not determined for the clonally expanded peripheral T cells. In partial responders in the 0.1-3.0 mg/kg groups, normalized peripheral clonal expansion was found to be among the lowest, especially among CD8+ T cells.

A word on this clone: Its target antigen remains unknown. Base-call qualities are not available, and no considerably larger clone is one nucleotide away.

Patients with autoimmune disease history or receiving systemic immunosuppression were excluded from the trial. In every dose cohort, peripheral blood was drawn for TCR sequencing at baseline, cycle 4 day 1, and cycle 7 day 1. Samples came from an open-label, multicenter, first-in-human phase I dose-escalation trial of ivuxolimab. Adults with locally advanced or metastatic melanoma, renal cell, hepatocellular, or head and neck squamous cell carcinoma were enrolled in the trial. CD4+ and CD8+ T cells were sorted separately from peripheral blood before TCR sequencing. Genomic DNA was extracted from sorted cells for sequencing of the TCRbeta CDR3 region. TCRbeta CDR3 regions were sequenced using the immunoSEQ Assay. TCRdb re-hosts the immuneACCESS table, in-frame sequences only. Its copies lack some clones; in the studies checked, an unresolved V gene accounts for under half of them, and the cause for the rest is not known. A total of 85,000 to 100,000 clones appear in this sample, roughly 90% of them only once. The ten largest clonotypes hold around 0.33% of the sample.

Reading from cysteine to phenylalanine, the CDR3 counts 15 amino acids. Only the CDR3 portion is preserved as DNA: 45 bases, with reading frame beginning at the first base. CDR1 and CDR2, per the germline V gene, are SNHLY and FYNNEI. V is clipped by 6 bases and J by 6 bases, and the sequence between their germline boundaries is 18 bases long. Sequenced material: CD4+ or CD8+ T cells sorted from blood, taken in a trial of the OX40 agonist ivuxolimab. The sequence links TRBV2 to TRBJ2-1; the D gene could be TRBD1 or TRBD2, each one agreeing over 5 bases. The clonotype comes from an adult with an advanced solid tumor such as melanoma, head and neck, liver or kidney cancer. CDR3 reads: CASSSTVLGVNEQFF. Here is the DNA: TGTGCCAGCAGCTCGACAGTACTCGGGGTCAATGAGCAGTTCTTC.